Described below is a single T cell receptor (beta chain) sequence and its context. It has no known antigen specificity. No base quality information exists; no much larger clone differs at one position. The immunoSEQ Assay, a bias-controlled multiplex PCR, was used to amplify TCRbeta CDR3 regions from genomic DNA. In the authors' own workflow: Nucleated cell counts per sample were estimated from amplification of reference gene primers within the assay. To quantify the absolute abundance of each unique TCRbeta CDR3 rearrangement, sequence reads were collapsed and filtered. For each sample, productive Simpson clonality was calculated as the square root of Simpson's diversity index across productive rearrangements. Here the immuneACCESS table is served through TCRdb, limited to in-frame sequences with V and J called. Missing clones are a known gap in these copies; in checked studies unresolved V genes cover under half, and the rest lacks a known reason. V, J and clone size reflect that table, while D and trimming were determined from the DNA. The sample table shows around 140,000 clones, and around four fifths are seen once. The ten largest clones represent about 5.1% of the sample.

Per the germline V gene (reference sequence), LNHDA is the CDR1 and SQIVND is the CDR2. Including the terminal cysteine and phenylalanine, the CDR3 comprises 16 residues. The sequence is cut down to CDR3 DNA, 48 bases in frame from base 1. The germline V end is reduced by 4 bases and the J end by 0 bases; junction bases left unmatched: 9. Each collaborating institution followed its own protocols to collect whole blood in K2EDTA tubes. For TCRbeta analysis, collaborator samples were shipped as frozen whole blood, as isolated PBMCs, or as DNA extracted from either sample type. These data come from a study of blood T cell repertoires in COVID-19 (dated by TCRdb to 2019 to 2021). Regarding the complete study: Samples from collaborators originated in the United States, Italy and Spain and spanned both the acute and convalescent phases of COVID-19. The prospective study material was composed of cDNA or gDNA derived from T cells, B-cell-depleted T cells, or PBMCs. A freely available public database, intended as a resource for researchers studying the immune response to SARS-CoV-2, is where the repertoires were released. Sample metadata almost always included a de-identified subject ID, COVID-19 status, age in years and sex. Where available, HLA class I and class II types were taken from metadata supplied by the sample provider and were not determined by assay-based typing. Subjects who had been exposed to COVID-19, were actively infected with it, or had recovered from it provided the deeply sampled blood TCRbeta repertoires that made up the dataset. Samples came from the ongoing ImmuneRACE study (first 160 participants) plus 1,254 subjects from 6 global collaborators.

The paper as a whole reports these results and caveats: The amount of clinical and demographic metadata varied by source and participant and was provided uncurated.

The chain joins TRBV19 to TRBJ2-7; TRBD2 lines up with 7 middle nucleotides. Specimen: peripheral blood. This TCR derives from a human donor in a cohort sampled during active COVID-19. Read as DNA, the sequence is TGTGCCAGTAGTAGATTACGGGGAGGGAGCTCCTACGAGCAGTACTTC. Translation gives CASSRLRGGSSYEQYF.